This TCR beta chain is drawn from a study of blood T cell repertoires in COVID-19. Measured with immunoSEQ multiplex PCR; TCRdb has only the in-frame clones, and not every one. Of under 500,000 clones in the sample, around nine tenths are singletons; the top ten hold more than 4%. Trimming took 7 bases from V and 3 from J; bases not matched to a gene: 2. This CDR3 comprises 11 residues. Germline assignment: CDR1 SQVTM and CDR2 ANQGSEA. The sequence was collected from a woman between 25 and 40 years old with acute or convalescent COVID-19. Material for sequencing was peripheral blood. The chain employs TRBV29-1 and TRBJ1-2; 7 nucleotides match TRBD1. In nucleotides, the CDR3 is TGCAGCGCCGGGACAGACTATGGCTACACCTTC. As protein: CSAGTDYGYTF. The full variable domain, in which reference TRBV29-1 and TRBJ1-2 provide the parts outside the CDR3, is SAVISQKPSRDICQRGTSLTIQCQVDSQVTMMFWYRQQPGQSLTLIATANQGSEATYESGFVIDKFPISRPNLTFSTLTVSNMSPEDSSIYLCSAGTDYGYTFGSGTRLTVV.